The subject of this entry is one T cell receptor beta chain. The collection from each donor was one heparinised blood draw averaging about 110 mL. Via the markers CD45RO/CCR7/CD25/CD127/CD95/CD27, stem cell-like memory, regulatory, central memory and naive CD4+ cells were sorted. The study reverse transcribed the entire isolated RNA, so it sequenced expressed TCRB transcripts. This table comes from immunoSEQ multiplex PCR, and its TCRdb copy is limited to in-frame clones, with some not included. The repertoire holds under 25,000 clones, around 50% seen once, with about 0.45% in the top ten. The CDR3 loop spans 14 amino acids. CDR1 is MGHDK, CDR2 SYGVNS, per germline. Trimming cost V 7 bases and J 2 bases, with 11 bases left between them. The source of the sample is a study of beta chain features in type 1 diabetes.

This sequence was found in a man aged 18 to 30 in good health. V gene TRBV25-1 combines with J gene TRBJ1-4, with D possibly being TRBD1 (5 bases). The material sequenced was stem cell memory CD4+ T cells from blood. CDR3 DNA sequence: TGTGCCAGCACCCCCTGGGGCACTAATGAAAAACTGTTTTTT. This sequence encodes CASTPWGTNEKLFF.